This TCR beta chain emerged from a study of T cell changes during pregnancy in multiple sclerosis. CDR1 and CDR2 (germline): MGHDK, SYGVNS. This CDR3 is 14 amino acids long. The V and J ends lost 9 bases and 6 bases, in that order; junction bases with no gene match: 7. Clones were read by immunoSEQ multiplex PCR, and TCRdb kept only the in-frame ones, dropping some. The sample carries approximately 51,000 clones, 93% recorded once. V is TRBV25-1 and J is TRBJ2-2; 10 bases agree with TRBD2. This TCR was recovered from a female donor with multiple sclerosis, enrolled in a pregnancy study. Material: peripheral blood, obtained in the second trimester of pregnancy. The CDR3 reads CASRPGLASGELFF. The CDR3 DNA sequence: TGTGCCAGTAGACCGGGACTAGCGTCCGGGGAGCTGTTTTTT.